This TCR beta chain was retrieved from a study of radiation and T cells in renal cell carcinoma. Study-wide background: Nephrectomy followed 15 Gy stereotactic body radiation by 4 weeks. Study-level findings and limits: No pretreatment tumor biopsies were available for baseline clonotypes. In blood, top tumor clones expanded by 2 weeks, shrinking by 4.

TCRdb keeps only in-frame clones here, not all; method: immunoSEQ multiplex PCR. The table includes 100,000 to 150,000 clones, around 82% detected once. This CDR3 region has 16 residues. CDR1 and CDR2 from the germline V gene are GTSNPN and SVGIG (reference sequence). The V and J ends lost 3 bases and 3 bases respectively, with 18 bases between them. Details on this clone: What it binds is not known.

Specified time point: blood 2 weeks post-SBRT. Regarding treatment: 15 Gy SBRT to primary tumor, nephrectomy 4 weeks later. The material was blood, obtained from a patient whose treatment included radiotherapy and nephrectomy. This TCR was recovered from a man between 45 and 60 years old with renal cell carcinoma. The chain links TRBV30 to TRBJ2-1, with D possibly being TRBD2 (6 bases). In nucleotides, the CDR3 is TGTGCCTGGAGGGAAAAGCGGGTACCAATCTACAATGAGCAGTTCTTC. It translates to CAWREKRVPIYNEQFF.